This T cell receptor (beta chain) was captured by sequencing in a study of patients with pleural tuberculosis. A single record per CDR3 protein comes from TCRdb applying MiXCR to the reads. The sample has around 50,000 distinct CDR3 sequences; about 7.9% are singletons. The CDR3 loop spans 16 amino acids. Trimming removed 7 bases at V and 4 bases at J, with 22 bases between. Germline CDR1 reads SGHAT; CDR2 reads FQDESV (reference sequence). The source is a human donor with pleural tuberculosis. The chain uses TRBV11-1 and TRBJ2-5; maybe TRBD1 (6 bases). CDR3 nucleotides: TGTGCCAGCACCACCCCCACAGGGACCCTACTAGAGACCCAGTACTTC. Residues: CASTTPTGTLLETQYF.